This T cell receptor beta chain was found in a study of early T cells in non-severe SARS-CoV-2 infection. The CDR3 contains 18 residues. The J segment lost 8 bases and the V segment lost 5 bases, leaving 16 bases of the junction unmatched. Germline V gene data show CDR1 as MDHEN and CDR2 as SYDVKM. TCRdb re-called the 5' RACE reads through MiXCR, storing one row per CDR3 protein. The sample consists of approximately 100,000 distinct CDR3 sequences, approximately 14% of them appearing once. This clonotype was detected many times. Sequenced: whole blood. This TCR came from an adult who was a healthcare worker with PCR-confirmed SARS-CoV-2 infection or an uninfected control (not recorded which). The gene calls are TRBV28 and TRBJ2-1; 12 bases are shared with TRBD2. The CDR3 reads CASSPRPNGLAGRDEQFF. As DNA, the CDR3 is TGTGCCAGCAGTCCCCGCCCAAACGGACTAGCGGGGAGAGATGAGCAGTTCTTC.